The 13 T cell receptor beta chains reported below all come from one sample, sequenced in a study of blood T cell repertoires in COVID-19. The method was immunoSEQ multiplex PCR; TCRdb's version includes in-frame clones alone and lacks a portion of them. The table includes about 200,000 clones, roughly 83% detected once. Sequenced material: PBMCs or T cells enriched from blood (not recorded which). These receptor sequences come from a man aged 35 to 55 with acute COVID-19.

This chain joins TRBV7-9 and TRBJ2-3; D perhaps matches TRBD1 (5 bases). The CDR3 sequence is 15 residues long. Germline loops: CDR1 SEHNR, CDR2 FQNEAQ (reference sequence). Trimming pared 5 bases from V and 1 base from J, leaving 13 bases between. The CDR3 reads CASSPADTGTDTQYF. The CDR3 DNA reads as TGTGCCAGCAGCCCCGCGGACACCGGCACAGATACGCAGTATTTT.

J is TRBJ1-1 and V is TRBV25-1, with D maybe TRBD1 (6 bases). V was trimmed by 4 bases and J by 3 bases, leaving 15 bases between them. The CDR3 has 15 residues. Germline CDR1 MGHDK, CDR2 SYGVNS. CDR3 region: CASSVHLKGDTEAFF. CDR3 in DNA: TGTGCCAGCAGTGTTCACCTAAAGGGGGACACTGAAGCTTTCTTT.

The chain uses TRBV3-1 (or the pseudogene TRBV3-2) and TRBJ1-3; possibly TRBD1 for D (6 bases). Trimming shortened V by 4 bases and J by 0 bases, and 16 bases separated the two germline ends. CDR3 length: 17 amino acids. The V gene's germline CDR1 is LGHDT and CDR2 YNNKEL (reference sequence). The DNA of the CDR3 is TGTGCCAGCAGCCTCCAGAGGGGGACTAGCTCTGGAAACACCATATATTTT. Its translation is CASSLQRGTSSGNTIYF.

This clone was observed a single time. The gene calls are TRBV6-1 and TRBJ2-6; D possibly corresponds to TRBD1 (5 bases). CDR3 length equals 16 residues. V lost 2 bases, J lost 4 bases, and 12 bases lay in between. Germline V gene data show CDR1 as MNHNS and CDR2 as SASEGT. Written as DNA, the CDR3 is TGTGCCAGCAGTGAATTTGGCAGGGCAGGGGCCAACGTCCTGACTTTC. Encoded protein: CASSEFGRAGANVLTF.

The chain is built from TRBV24-1 and TRBJ2-7; D is uncertain. V was pared by 2 bases and J by 3 bases, with 10 bases between. This CDR3 region has 14 residues. CDR1 is KGHDR and CDR2 is SFDVKD in the germline V gene. The CDR3 spells CATSDSGQLYEQYF. CDR3 in DNA: TGTGCCACCAGTGATTCTGGGCAGCTCTACGAGCAGTACTTC.

The chain carries TRBV27 and TRBJ1-1; a possible D gene is TRBD1 (5 bases). The V end was cut by 4 bases, the J end by 4 bases, with 10 bases between. Per germline, CDR1 MNHEY and CDR2 SMNVEV (reference sequence). The CDR3 consists of 13 residues. CDR3 sequence reads: CASSSQGRTEAFF. CDR3 nucleotide sequence: TGTGCCAGCAGTTCGCAGGGTCGCACTGAAGCTTTCTTT.

This chain uses TRBV19 with TRBJ2-7; TRBD2 might be the D (6 bases). Trimming cost V 8 bases and J 0 bases, with 11 bases left between them. The CDR3 covers 13 residues. Germline V gene lookup returns CDR1 LNHDA and CDR2 SQIVND (reference sequence). CDR3 in DNA: TGTGCCAGTTCCGGGACTGACTCCTACGAGCAGTACTTC. Protein sequence: CASSGTDSYEQYF.

The chain uses TRBV6-1 and TRBJ1-6, with D perhaps TRBD1 (5 bases). Between the trimmed V and J ends, which lost 1 base and 12 bases, there was a span of 19 bases. The CDR3 sequence is 16 residues long. Germline V gene sequence: CDR1 MNHNS, CDR2 SASEGT. The CDR3 region is CASSEGALSFQGPLHF. As DNA, the CDR3 is TGTGCCAGCAGTGAAGGAGCGCTTAGTTTTCAGGGACCCCTCCACTTT.

The chain couples TRBV7-9 to TRBJ1-1, with a weak D call TRBD1 (5 bases). The germline CDR1 and CDR2 sequences are SEHNR and FQNEAQ (reference sequence). The CDR3 is 12 amino acids. V was trimmed by 10 bases and J by 4 bases, leaving 13 bases between them. Here the CDR3 DNA reads TGTGCCATCTGGGGCGTTGGCACTGAAGCTTTCTTT. Amino acids: CAIWGVGTEAFF.

This clone was detected a few times. V and J are TRBV5-6 and TRBJ1-4, with D unresolved. V lost 2 bases, J lost 7 bases, and 12 bases lay in between. This CDR3 region has 14 residues. Germline CDR1 and CDR2: SGHDT and YYEEEE. CDR3 amino acids: CASSLNERTEKLFF. In DNA, the CDR3 is TGTGCCAGCAGCTTAAATGAGCGGACTGAAAAACTGTTTTTT.

This chain uses TRBV6-5 with TRBJ2-1, with D tentatively TRBD1 (6 bases). CDR1 is MNHEY, CDR2 SVGAGI, per germline. V lost 4 bases, J lost 4 bases, and 14 bases lay in between. This CDR3 contains 15 residues. CDR3 sequence (DNA): TGTGCCAGCAGTTGGGCCCTACAGGGATACAATGAGCAGTTCTTC. Its translation is CASSWALQGYNEQFF.

CDR3 nucleotides: TGTGCCAGCAGCCGGTGGGGGCGAAGCAATCAGCCCCAGCATTTT. Its protein product is CASSRWGRSNQPQHF. V gene TRBV27 combines with J gene TRBJ1-5; D possibly corresponds to TRBD1 (6 bases). The CDR3 sequence is 15 residues long. Trimming removed 6 bases from V and 1 base from J, with 13 bases in between. CDR1 is MNHEY and CDR2 is SMNVEV in the germline V gene (reference sequence).

V usage is TRBV6-2 or TRBV6-3 and J usage is TRBJ2-7; 9 positions agree with TRBD1. J lost 4 bases, V lost 6 bases, and 4 bases had no gene match. Germline V gene lookup returns CDR1 MNHEY and CDR2 SVGEGT. The CDR3 sequence is 13 residues long. Here the CDR3 DNA reads TGTGCCAGCAGCAGGACAGGGGTGTACGAGCAGTACTTC. Protein: CASSRTGVYEQYF.